This TCR beta chain was sequenced in a study of T cells in Graves' hyperthyroidism and ophthalmopathy. TCR beta CDR3 regions were amplified from RNA transcripts. The study used the HTBI primer set for a first-round RT-PCR of the TCR CDR3. TCRdb reanalysed the multiplex PCR reads using MiXCR and keeps one entry per CDR3 protein. Of about 400,000 distinct CDR3 sequences in the sample, roughly 14% are singletons; the top ten hold approximately 13%. With regard to this clonotype: Its antigen is as yet unknown.

Broader study findings: Classification by a 13 V-J model distinguished ophthalmopathy from stable hyperthyroidism.

Individuals with ophthalmopathy presented a Clinical Activity Score of at least 3, a NOSPECS grade of at least 4 and a duration under 3 months. The study based diagnoses on clinical symptoms, serum thyroxine and TRAb, thyroid ultrasound and orbital computed tomography. PBMCs were sourced from roughly 9.7 ml fresh peripheral blood. CDR1 is SQVTM and CDR2 is ANQGSEA in the germline V gene. The CDR3 is made up of 14 amino acids. With 5 bases removed from V and 1 base from J, the gap between germline ends came to 14 bases. The chain uses TRBV29-1 and TRBJ1-1; the D is unclear. Sequencing input: blood. The sequence was collected from a man in his late teens or twenties with Graves' ophthalmopathy. Here the CDR3 reads CSVLSTFRNTEAFF. The CDR3 DNA is TGCAGCGTTCTCAGCACCTTTCGGAACACTGAAGCTTTCTTT.